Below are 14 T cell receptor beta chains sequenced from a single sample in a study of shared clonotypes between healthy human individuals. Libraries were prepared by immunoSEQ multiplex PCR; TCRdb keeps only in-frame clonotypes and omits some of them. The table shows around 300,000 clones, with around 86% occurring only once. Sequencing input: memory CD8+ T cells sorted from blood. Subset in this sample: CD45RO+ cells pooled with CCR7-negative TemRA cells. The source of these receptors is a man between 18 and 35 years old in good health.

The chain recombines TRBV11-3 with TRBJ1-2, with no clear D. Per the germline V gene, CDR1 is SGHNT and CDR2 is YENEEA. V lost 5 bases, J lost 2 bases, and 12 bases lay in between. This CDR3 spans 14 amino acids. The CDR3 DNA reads TGTGCCAGCAGCACGAACAGAGAAAACTATGGCTACACCTTC. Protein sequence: CASSTNRENYGYTF.

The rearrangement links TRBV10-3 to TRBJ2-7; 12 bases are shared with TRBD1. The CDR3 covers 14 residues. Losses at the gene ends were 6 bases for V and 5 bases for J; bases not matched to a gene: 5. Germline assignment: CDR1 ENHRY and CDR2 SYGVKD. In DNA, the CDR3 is TGTGCCATCAGCAGGGACAGGGGGCTGAACGAGCAGTACTTC. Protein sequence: CAISRDRGLNEQYF.

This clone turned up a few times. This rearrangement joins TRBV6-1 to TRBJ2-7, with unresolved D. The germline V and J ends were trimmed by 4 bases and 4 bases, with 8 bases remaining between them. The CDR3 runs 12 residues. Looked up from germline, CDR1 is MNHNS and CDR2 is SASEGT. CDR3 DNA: TGTGCCAGCAGTGTCCTCAGATACGAGCAGTACTTC. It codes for CASSVLRYEQYF.

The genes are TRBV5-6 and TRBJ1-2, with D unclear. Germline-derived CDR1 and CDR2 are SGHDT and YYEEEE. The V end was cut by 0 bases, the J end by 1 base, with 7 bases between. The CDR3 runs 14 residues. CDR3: CASSLGGSNYGYTF. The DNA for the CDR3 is TGTGCCAGCAGCTTGGGAGGGAGTAACTATGGCTACACCTTC.

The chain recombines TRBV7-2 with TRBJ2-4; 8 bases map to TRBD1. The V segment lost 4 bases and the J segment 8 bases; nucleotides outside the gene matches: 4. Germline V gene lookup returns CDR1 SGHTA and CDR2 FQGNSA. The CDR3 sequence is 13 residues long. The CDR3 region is CASSSDRGHIQYF. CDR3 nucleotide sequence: TGTGCCAGCAGCTCCGACAGGGGACACATTCAGTACTTC.

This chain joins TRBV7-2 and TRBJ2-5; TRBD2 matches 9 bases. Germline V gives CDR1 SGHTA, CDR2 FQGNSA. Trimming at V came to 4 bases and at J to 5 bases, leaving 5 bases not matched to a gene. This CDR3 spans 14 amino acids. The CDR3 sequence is CASSWGTSWETQYF. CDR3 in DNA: TGTGCCAGCAGCTGGGGGACTAGCTGGGAGACCCAGTACTTC.

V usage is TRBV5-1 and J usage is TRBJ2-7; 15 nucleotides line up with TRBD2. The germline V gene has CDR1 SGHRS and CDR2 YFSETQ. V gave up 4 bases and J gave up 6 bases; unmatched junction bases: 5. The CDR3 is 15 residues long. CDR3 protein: CASSPGGLAGGEQYF. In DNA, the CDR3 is TGCGCCAGCAGCCCTGGGGGACTAGCGGGAGGCGAGCAGTACTTC. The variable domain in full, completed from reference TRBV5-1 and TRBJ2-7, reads KAGVTQTPRYLIKTRGQQVTLSCSPISGHRSVSWYQQTPGQGLQFLFEYFSETQRNKGNFPGRFSGRQFSNSRSEMNVSTLELGDSALYLCASSPGGLAGGEQYFGPGTRLTVT.

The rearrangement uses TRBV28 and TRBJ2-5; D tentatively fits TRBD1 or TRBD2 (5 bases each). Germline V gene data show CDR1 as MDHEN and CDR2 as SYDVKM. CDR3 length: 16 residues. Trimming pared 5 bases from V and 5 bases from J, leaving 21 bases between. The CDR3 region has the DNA TGTGCCAGCAGTGCCCTTCCGGGGCTATCCAGGGAGACCCAGTACTTC. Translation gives CASSALPGLSRETQYF.

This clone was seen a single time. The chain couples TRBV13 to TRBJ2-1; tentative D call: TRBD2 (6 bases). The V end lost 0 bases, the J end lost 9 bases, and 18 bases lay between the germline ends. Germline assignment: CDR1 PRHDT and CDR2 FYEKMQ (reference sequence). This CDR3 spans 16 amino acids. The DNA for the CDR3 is TGTGCCAGCAGCTTAGGCCCGGGAGTTCAGTTTGGTGAGCAGTTCTTC. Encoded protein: CASSLGPGVQFGEQFF.

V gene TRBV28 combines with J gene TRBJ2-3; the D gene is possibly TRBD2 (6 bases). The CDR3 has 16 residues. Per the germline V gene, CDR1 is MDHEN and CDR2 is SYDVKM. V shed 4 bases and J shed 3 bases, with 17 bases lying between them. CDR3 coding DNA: TGTGCCAGCAGTTCCCCGGAGGAGGGTGGGACAGATACGCAGTATTTT. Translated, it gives CASSSPEEGGTDTQYF.

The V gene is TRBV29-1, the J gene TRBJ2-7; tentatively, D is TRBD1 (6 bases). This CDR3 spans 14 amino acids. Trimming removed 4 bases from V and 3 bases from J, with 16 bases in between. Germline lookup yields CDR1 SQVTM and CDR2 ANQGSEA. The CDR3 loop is CSVVRGLPYYEQYF. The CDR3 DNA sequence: TGCAGCGTTGTCAGGGGTTTGCCGTACTACGAGCAGTACTTC.

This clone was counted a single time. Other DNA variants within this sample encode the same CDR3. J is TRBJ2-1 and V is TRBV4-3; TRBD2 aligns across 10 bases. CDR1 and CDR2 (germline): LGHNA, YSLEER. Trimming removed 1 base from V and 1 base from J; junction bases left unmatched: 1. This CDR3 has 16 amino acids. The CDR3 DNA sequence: TGCGCCAGCAGCCAAGGACTAGCGGGTTCCTACAATGAGCAGTTCTTC. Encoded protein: CASSQGLAGSYNEQFF.

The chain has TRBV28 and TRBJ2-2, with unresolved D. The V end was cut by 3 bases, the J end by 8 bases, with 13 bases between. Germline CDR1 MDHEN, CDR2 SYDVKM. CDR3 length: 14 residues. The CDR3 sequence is CASSLWAVGGELFF. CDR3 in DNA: TGTGCCAGCAGTTTGTGGGCGGTTGGAGGGGAGCTGTTTTTT.

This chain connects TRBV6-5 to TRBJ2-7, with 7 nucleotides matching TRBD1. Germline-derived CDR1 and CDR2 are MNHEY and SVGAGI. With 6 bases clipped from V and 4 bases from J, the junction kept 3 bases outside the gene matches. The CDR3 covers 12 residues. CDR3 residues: CASSMTGYEQYF. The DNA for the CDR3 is TGTGCCAGCAGCATGACAGGGTACGAGCAGTACTTC.